Shown below are 22 T cell receptor beta chains from a single sample sequenced in a study of blood T cells in healthy people across ages (dated by TCRdb to between 2014 and 2017). Libraries were constructed by 5' RACE. The listed sequencing device is Illumina HiSeq 2500. A second PCR of roughly 7 to 11 cycles was performed with a sample-barcoded 5' primer and a J-beta primer mix. The public reads were reprocessed in TCRdb via fastp at Q25 and MiXCR, keeping in-frame beta chains. Every distinct CDR3 protein forms one entry, paired with its most common genes and DNA. In all, the sample holds about 570,000 distinct CDR3 sequences, and 25% to 30% of those were seen once. Of the sample, less than 20% is held by the ten largest clones. The sequenced material came from blood. These receptors originate from a woman in her 70s in good health.

The chain links TRBV24-1 to TRBJ2-5; 7 nucleotides match TRBD1. J was trimmed by 3 bases and V by 3 bases; bases with no gene match: 9. Germline values: CDR1 KGHDR, CDR2 SFDVKD. The CDR3 is 16 residues long. The chain's CDR3 is CATSDVTTGTEETQYF. CDR3 bases: TGTGCCACCAGTGATGTTACGACCGGGACAGAAGAGACCCAGTACTTC.

This chain links TRBV6-1 with TRBJ1-2, with D possibly being TRBD1 (6 bases). With 7 bases removed from V and 3 bases from J, the gap between germline ends came to 18 bases. Germline V gene lookup returns CDR1 MNHNS and CDR2 SASEGT. The CDR3 runs to 15 residues. The CDR3 DNA is TGTGCCAGCAACACCCAAGGACAGAACTACTATGGCTACACCTTC. It encodes CASNTQGQNYYGYTF.

The chain is built from TRBV6-2 or TRBV6-3 and TRBJ1-6; D might be TRBD1 (6 bases). Germline CDR1 MNHEY, CDR2 SVGEGT. CDR3 length equals 16 residues. V shed 2 bases and J shed 2 bases, with 10 bases lying between them. For the CDR3, the DNA is TGTGCCAGCAGTTACGAGCAGGGGACCTATAATTCACCCCTCCACTTT. Translation gives CASSYEQGTYNSPLHF.

The chain is built from TRBV20-1 and TRBJ1-1; 7 bases are a match to TRBD1. Losses at the gene ends were 5 bases for V and 6 bases for J; bases not matched to a gene: 12. The CDR3 is 14 residues long. In germline, CDR1 is DFQATT, CDR2 SNEGSKA (reference sequence). CDR3: CSARGDRDLPEAFF. The CDR3 coding sequence is TGCAGTGCTCGGGGCGACAGGGACTTACCTGAAGCTTTCTTT.

There are a few counts of this clonotype. A much larger clone is a single base away; this may be a read error. This rearrangement joins TRBV4-3 to TRBJ2-6; D remains ambiguous. V lost 4 bases and J lost 2, with 15 bases in between. The CDR3 spans 17 residues. The germline V gene has CDR1 LGHNA and CDR2 YSLEER. CDR3 amino acids: CASSRQWSGTGANVLTF. CDR3 nucleotide sequence: TGCGCCAGCAGCCGTCAGTGGAGTGGCACTGGGGCCAACGTCCTGACTTTC.

The chain links TRBV4-3 to TRBJ2-7, with D possibly being TRBD1 (6 bases). This CDR3 comprises 15 residues. Germline CDR1 and CDR2: LGHNA and YSLEER. V was trimmed by 4 bases and J by 0 bases, leaving 13 bases between them. In DNA, the CDR3 is TGCGCCAGCAGCCGAAACAGGGCCAACTCCTACGAGCAGTACTTC. Its translation is CASSRNRANSYEQYF.

This clonotype has just a few counts. This chain uses TRBV5-1 with TRBJ2-5; the D gene is possibly TRBD2 (6 bases). The germline CDR1 and CDR2 sequences are SGHRS and YFSETQ. The CDR3 sequence is 18 residues long. V lost 3 bases and J lost 0, with 21 bases in between. The CDR3 sequence is CASSSMPAMSGYQETQYF. The CDR3 nucleotides are TGCGCCAGCAGCTCGATGCCCGCGATGAGCGGGTACCAAGAGACCCAGTACTTC.

CDR3 DNA: TGTGCCAGCAGTGAAGCGCATAAGGGGGATACCCAGTACTTC. Its protein is CASSEAHKGDTQYF. This chain joins TRBV6-1 and TRBJ2-5, with D tentatively TRBD1 (6 bases). The CDR3 runs to 14 residues. Germline V gene lookup returns CDR1 MNHNS and CDR2 SASEGT. V was shortened by 0 bases and J by 8 bases, with 13 bases between the two germline ends.

Concerning this clonotype: Likely a read error: the CDR3 ends without its conserved phenylalanine or tryptophan. The chain links TRBV9 to TRBJ1-4, with a possible D match to TRBD1 (5 bases). From germline, CDR1 is SGDLS and CDR2 YYNGEE. V was clipped by 4 bases and J by 4 bases, with 11 bases between them. The CDR3 totals 14 residues. CDR3 DNA: TGTGCCAGCAGCCCCGTCGGGGGTAATGAAAAACTGTTTTCT. Its protein is CASSPVGGNEKLFS.

The table lists this clonotype with a few counts. The gene calls are TRBV10-3 and TRBJ2-6; D gene unclear. Germline CDR1 and CDR2: ENHRY and SYGVKD. CDR3 length equals 17 residues. The V end was cut by 5 bases, the J end by 0 bases, with 14 bases between. The CDR3 DNA follows: TGTGCCATCAGTTCAAGCAGAGCCGGCTCTGGGGCCAACGTCCTGACTTTC. It yields the protein CAISSSRAGSGANVLTF.

This clonotype has a handful of counts. CDR3 DNA sequence: TGTGCCAGCAGCCAAGAAGGCGGAAACGCGAACACCGGGGAGCTGTTTTTT. Translation: CASSQEGGNANTGELFF. The gene calls are TRBV4-2 and TRBJ2-2; D not certain. Germline V gives CDR1 LGHNA, CDR2 YNFKEQ. CDR3 length equals 17 residues. V lost 0 bases, J lost 0 bases, and 11 bases lay in between.

This clonotype was observed many times. The chain has TRBV5-1 and TRBJ2-5; 10 bases map to TRBD1. The germline V gene encodes CDR1 SGHRS and CDR2 YFSETQ. This CDR3 comprises 15 residues. Trimming at V came to 5 bases and at J to 5 bases, leaving 9 bases not matched to a gene. The CDR3 DNA is TGCGCCAGCAGGTTTCAGCCGACAGGGGGCGAGACCCAGTACTTC. Its protein product is CASRFQPTGGETQYF.

This rearrangement joins TRBV19 to TRBJ1-5; D remains unclear. V shed 3 bases and J shed 1 base, with 10 bases lying between them. Germline V gene data show CDR1 as LNHDA and CDR2 as SQIVND (reference sequence). This CDR3 region has 15 residues. The chain's CDR3 is CASSILVMSNQPQHF. Here the CDR3 DNA reads TGTGCCAGTAGTATTCTGGTGATGAGCAATCAGCCCCAGCATTTT.

This chain connects TRBV19 to TRBJ2-1; a possible D gene is TRBD1 (5 bases). Germline V gives CDR1 LNHDA, CDR2 SQIVND (reference sequence). CDR3 length equals 15 residues. The V end was cut by 2 bases, the J end by 6 bases, with 14 bases between. The CDR3 loop is CASSISHSGRNEQFF. As DNA, the CDR3 is TGTGCCAGTAGTATAAGCCATTCAGGGCGCAATGAGCAGTTCTTC.

This clonotype was seen a few times. The chain is built from TRBV29-1 and TRBJ2-1; D possibly corresponds to TRBD1 (6 bases). The CDR3 runs to 14 residues. Germline CDR1 is SQVTM and CDR2 is ANQGSEA. Trimming took off 7 bases at V and 8 bases at J, with 21 bases between the two ends. DNA of the CDR3: TGCAGCGCTTCAACAGGGTCTTTCGGCGATGAGCAGTTCTTC. It yields the protein CSASTGSFGDEQFF.

CDR3 in amino acids: CASSPSRGNIQYF. In DNA, the CDR3 is TGTGCCAGCAGCCCCTCCCGTGGGAACATTCAGTACTTC. V is TRBV4-2 and J is TRBJ2-4; D remains ambiguous. V lost 4 bases to trimming and J lost 7 bases, with 11 bases between them. This CDR3 has 13 residues. Per the germline V gene, CDR1 is LGHNA and CDR2 is YNFKEQ.

The J gene is TRBJ2-7, the V gene TRBV2, with D uncertain. This CDR3 spans 14 amino acids. The germline V and J ends were trimmed by 6 bases and 2 bases, with 14 bases remaining between them. Germline lookup yields CDR1 SNHLY and CDR2 FYNNEI. The CDR3: CASRLREVAYEQYF. DNA for the CDR3: TGTGCCAGCAGACTTAGAGAAGTCGCCTACGAGCAGTACTTC.

This sequence joins TRBV7-9 and TRBJ2-7; D could derive from TRBD1 or TRBD2 (5 bases each). TRBJ2-1 explains the end of the DNA better; the J call may be wrong. Germline CDR1 SEHNR, CDR2 FQNEAQ (reference sequence). The CDR3 extends over 18 amino acids. CDR3 DNA sequence: TGTGCCAGCAGCTTAGTGGCCGGGGCCGCCAAAACTCCGAATGAGCAGTTCTTC. It translates to CASSLVAGAAKTPNEQFF.

The table lists this clonotype with a few counts. V gene TRBV7-2 combines with J gene TRBJ2-5, with TRBD2 identical over 8 bases. Germline V gene lookup returns CDR1 SGHTA and CDR2 FQGNSA. The CDR3 extends over 17 amino acids. After removal of 0 bases from V and 1 base from J, the junction contained 7 bases not matched to a gene. CDR3 residues: CASSLAGSAGGQETQYF. In DNA, the CDR3 is TGTGCCAGCAGCTTAGCAGGGTCGGCGGGGGGCCAAGAGACCCAGTACTTC. The full variable domain, its missing parts supplied by reference TRBV7-2 and TRBJ2-5, is GAGVSQSPSNKVTEKGKDVELRCDPISGHTALYWYRQSLGQGLEFLIYFQGNSAPDKSGLPSDRFSAERTGGSVSTLTIQRTQQEDSAVYLCASSLAGSAGGQETQYFGPGTRLLVL.

The CDR3 region is CASSHKATARSYEQYF. In DNA form, the CDR3 reads TGTGCCAGCAGTCATAAGGCCACCGCTCGCTCCTACGAGCAGTACTTC. This chain joins TRBV3-1 and TRBJ2-5; D is unresolved. Matching the DNA end better, TRBJ2-7 makes the J call doubtful. This CDR3 is built from 16 residues. Per germline, CDR1 LGHDT and CDR2 YNNKEL (reference sequence).

In its sample, this clonotype was seen a few times. The rearrangement joins TRBV15 to TRBJ2-5; no firm D call. The J call may be incorrect, as the DNA end agrees better with TRBJ2-7. The CDR3 contains 14 residues. Germline CDR1 and CDR2: LNHNV and YYDKDF (reference sequence). The CDR3 region has the DNA TGTGCCACCTCCCTTGCCCGGTCCTCCTACGAGCAGTACTTC. Translation: CATSLARSSYEQYF.

This chain links TRBV6-1 with TRBJ1-4; D remains ambiguous. CDR1 and CDR2 from the germline V gene are MNHNS and SASEGT. Trimming pared 5 bases from V and 6 bases from J, leaving 4 bases between. The CDR3 is made up of 11 amino acids. CDR3 residues: CASSIYEKLFF. Written as DNA, the CDR3 is TGTGCCAGCAGTATTTATGAAAAACTGTTTTTT.